A single sample is the source of the 10 T cell receptor beta chains below, sequenced in a study of identical twins. TCRdb reprocessed the 5' RACE reads via MiXCR and lists one record per CDR3 protein. The data contain about 240,000 distinct CDR3 sequences, roughly 13% of them seen just once; the ten biggest clones take up more than 3.5%. The same sample was also studied in work on yellow fever vaccine responses in identical twins.

The sequenced sample consisted of memory (CD45RO+) T cells sorted from blood. The receptors originated from a woman younger than 30 in good health.

This clonotype has a count of ten or more. The V gene is TRBV7-9, the J gene TRBJ2-5, with 8 nucleotides matching TRBD2. V lost 4 bases and J lost 4; bases outside the gene matches: 2. In germline, CDR1 is SEHNR, CDR2 FQNEAQ (reference sequence). The CDR3 length is 13 residues. The CDR3 spells CASSSAGAETQYF. The CDR3 DNA is TGTGCCAGCAGCTCAGCGGGAGCAGAGACCCAGTACTTC. Looking up the rest from reference TRBV7-9 and TRBJ2-5 gives the full variable domain: DTGVSQNPRHKITKRGQNVTFRCDPISEHNRLYWYRQTLGQGPEFLTYFQNEAQLEKSRLLSDRFSAERPKGSFSTLEIQRTEQGDSAMYLCASSSAGAETQYFGPGTRLLVL.

This clonotype has more than one count but fewer than ten. The genes are TRBV4-2 and TRBJ2-5; 9 nucleotides match TRBD2. Germline assignment: CDR1 LGHNA and CDR2 YNFKEQ. The CDR3 totals 18 residues. The trim removed 0 bases at V and 4 bases at J, leaving 12 bases unmatched. The CDR3 is CASSQEGFPAGGGETQYF. The CDR3 nucleotides read TGTGCCAGCAGCCAAGAAGGTTTCCCCGCGGGGGGGGGAGAGACCCAGTACTTC.

The rearrangement links TRBV4-2 to TRBJ1-1; 7 nucleotides line up with TRBD1. V was clipped by 4 bases and J by 3 bases; unmatched bases: 8. CDR1 and CDR2 from the germline V gene are LGHNA and YNFKEQ. CDR3 length: 15 amino acids. The CDR3 spells CASSRSRDRDTEAFF. The CDR3 DNA sequence: TGTGCCAGCAGCCGCTCGCGAGACAGGGACACTGAAGCTTTCTTT.

This clonotype was observed many times. V and J are TRBV10-3 and TRBJ2-3, with D tentatively TRBD2 (6 bases). Trimming took off 6 bases at V and 5 bases at J, with 24 bases between the two ends. This CDR3 has 17 amino acids. CDR1 ENHRY and CDR2 SYGVKD come from the germline V gene. For the CDR3, the DNA is TGTGCCATCAGGGAGGGAGGATCGGGCATTTCCCGAGATACGCAGTATTTT. Translating gives CAIREGGSGISRDTQYF.

This clonotype was detected many times. The CDR3: CASSLDGVSSYEQYF. CDR3 bases: TGCGCCAGCAGCTTGGATGGGGTCAGCTCCTACGAGCAGTACTTC. This rearrangement joins TRBV5-1 to TRBJ2-7, with D uncertain. The length of the CDR3 is 15 residues. CDR1 SGHRS and CDR2 YFSETQ come from the germline V gene. Trimming took off 0 bases at V and 0 bases at J, with 10 bases between the two ends.

The rearrangement joins TRBV7-2 to TRBJ2-5, with D perhaps TRBD1 or TRBD2 (5 bases each). Trimming shortened V by 3 bases and J by 0 bases, and 14 bases separated the two germline ends. The germline CDR1 and CDR2 sequences are SGHTA and FQGNSA. The CDR3 runs to 16 residues. This CDR3 is CASSLVGATYQETQYF. DNA for the CDR3: TGTGCCAGCAGCTTGGTCGGGGCTACTTACCAAGAGACCCAGTACTTC.

The table lists this clonotype with many counts. V and J are TRBV5-1 and TRBJ2-7, with TRBD1 matching 8 bases. Germline trimming cut 3 bases from V and 6 bases from J; bases unmatched to any gene: 11. The CDR3 contains 15 residues. Germline lookup yields CDR1 SGHRS and CDR2 YFSETQ. The CDR3 spells CASSSGSTGVFEQYF. Here the CDR3 DNA reads TGCGCCAGCAGCTCGGGGTCGACAGGGGTATTCGAGCAGTACTTC.

This CDR3 reads CASSPYGPSLAGRPDTQYF. The DNA for the CDR3 is TGTGCCAGCAGTCCATATGGGCCATCACTAGCGGGGAGGCCAGATACGCAGTATTTT. The chain has TRBV6-2 or TRBV6-3 and TRBJ2-3, with TRBD2 matching 10 bases. Germline CDR1 reads MNHEY; CDR2 reads SVGEGT. The CDR3 sequence is 19 residues long. The trim removed 5 bases at V and 4 bases at J, leaving 18 bases unmatched.

V gene TRBV3-1 combines with J gene TRBJ1-6; 9 nucleotides agree with TRBD1. Germline V gene data show CDR1 as LGHDT and CDR2 as YNNKEL (reference sequence). The V gene end was trimmed by 0 bases and the J gene end by 7 bases; junction bases not matched to a gene: 1. The CDR3 has 15 amino acids. The CDR3 loop is CASSQETGGNSPLHF. In DNA, the CDR3 is TGTGCCAGCAGCCAAGAGACAGGGGGGAATTCACCCCTCCACTTT.

This clonotype has more than one count but fewer than ten. The chain employs TRBV13 and TRBJ2-7; the D gene is possibly TRBD2 (6 bases). The CDR3 length is 14 residues. Between the trimmed V and J ends, which lost 5 bases and 2 bases, there was a span of 13 bases. Germline V gives CDR1 PRHDT, CDR2 FYEKMQ (reference sequence). DNA of the CDR3: TGTGCCAGCAGCCAAGGACGGGGGACCTACGAGCAGTACTTC. This codes for CASSQGRGTYEQYF.